One sample yielded the 27 T cell receptor beta chains listed below, sequenced in a study of T cells in Graves' hyperthyroidism and ophthalmopathy. Regions amplified from RNA transcripts were the TCR beta CDR3 regions. With the HTBI primer set, the TCR CDR3 went through a first round of RT-PCR. One entry per CDR3 protein results from TCRdb running MiXCR on the multiplex PCR reads. The sample holds hundreds of thousands of distinct CDR3 sequences, nearly 45% seen once. Sample: peripheral blood or thyroid tissue (not recorded which). Receptors were obtained from an adult man with Graves' disease, either hyperthyroidism or ophthalmopathy (not recorded which).

This clonotype was counted at least ten times. The chain recombines TRBV20-1 with TRBJ1-6; TRBD1 is a possible D gene (5 bases). Per the germline V gene, CDR1 is DFQATT and CDR2 is SNEGSKA (reference sequence). The V gene lost 6 bases and the J gene lost 9 bases, with 18 bases spanning the gap. This CDR3 region has 14 residues. CDR3 protein: CSANVFQGGSPLHF. The CDR3 bases are TGCAGTGCAAACGTCTTCCAGGGAGGTTCACCCCTCCACTTT.

The chain uses TRBV15 and TRBJ1-2; D uncertain. Germline V lookup: CDR1 LNHNV, CDR2 YYDKDF (reference sequence). V shed 3 bases and J shed 3 bases, with 14 bases lying between them. The CDR3 has 15 residues. The CDR3 nucleotides are TGTGCCACCAGCAGCTTAATGGACGGCTACTATGGCTACACCTTC. Translating it yields CATSSLMDGYYGYTF.

Points on this clonotype: Since a much larger clone is just one base distant, this may be a read error. The rearrangement uses TRBV2 and TRBJ2-5; TRBD1 matches 7 bases. V lost 7 bases and J lost 9; bases outside the gene matches: 14. The germline CDR1 and CDR2 sequences are SNHLY and FYNNEI. The CDR3 has 14 amino acids. CDR3 nucleotide sequence: TGTGCCAGCACCGAGGGACAGACTTTGGAGGCCCAGTACTTC. It encodes CASTEGQTLEAQYF.

At least ten counts were recorded for this clonotype. Mismatch with germline at one junction end may stem from a read error. The rearrangement uses TRBV24-1 and TRBJ1-2, with 9 bases that match TRBD1. The CDR3 sequence is 13 residues long. Germline CDR1 and CDR2: KGHDR and SFDVKD. DNA for the CDR3: TGTGCCACCAGATCCCGGGACAGGGCACCCCTGGCCTTC. Translation: CATRSRDRAPLAF.

V usage is TRBV5-1 and J usage is TRBJ2-7, with 7 positions matching TRBD2. This CDR3 contains 14 residues. Germline CDR1 SGHRS, CDR2 YFSETQ. V shed 0 bases and J 6 bases; nucleotides not matched to a gene: 6. CDR3 region: CASSLGAGRAEQYF. The CDR3 nucleotides are TGCGCCAGCAGCTTGGGGGCAGGGAGGGCCGAGCAGTACTTC.

The chain couples TRBV4-1 to TRBJ2-7; the match to TRBD1 covers 8 bases. The CDR3 loop spans 15 amino acids. With 5 bases clipped from V and 2 bases from J, the junction kept 8 bases outside the gene matches. CDR1 is MGHRA, CDR2 YSYEKL, per germline. The CDR3 loop is CASSSLTGAAYEQYF. As DNA, the CDR3 is TGCGCCAGCAGCTCCTTGACAGGGGCGGCCTACGAGCAGTACTTC.

Worth noting for this clonotype: It may be a read error: a sequence one base away is much more abundant. This chain uses TRBV7-9 with TRBJ2-5; D is perhaps TRBD2 (8 bases). Germline CDR1 SEHNR, CDR2 FQNEAQ (reference sequence). This CDR3 spans 17 amino acids. The CDR3 sequence: CASSLAAGVGGQETQHF. DNA for the CDR3: TGTGCCAGCAGCTTAGCAGCGGGAGTAGGGGGCCAAGAGACCCAGCACTTC.

This clonotype has ten or more counts. This chain connects TRBV15 to TRBJ2-7, with no clear D. Looked up from germline, CDR1 is LNHNV and CDR2 is YYDKDF (reference sequence). The CDR3 spans 11 residues. The germline V and J ends were trimmed by 5 bases and 3 bases, with 5 bases remaining between them. CDR3 DNA: TGTGCCACCAGCCCAGGCTACGAGCAGTACTTC. Translating it yields CATSPGYEQYF. Together with reference TRBV15 and TRBJ2-7, the CDR3 gives the full variable domain: DAMVIQNPRYQVTQFGKPVTLSCSQTLNHNVMYWYQQKSSQAPKLLFHYYDKDFNNEADTPDNFQSRRPNTSFCFLDIRSPGLGDTAMYLCATSPGYEQYFGPGTRLTVT.

V usage is TRBV29-1 and J usage is TRBJ1-5, with TRBD1 matching 12 bases. Losses at the gene ends were 6 bases for V and 2 bases for J; bases not matched to a gene: 11. From germline, CDR1 is SQVTM and CDR2 ANQGSEA. The CDR3 totals 17 residues. The CDR3 loop is CSVAGTGGIVGNQPQHF. The CDR3 bases are TGCAGCGTAGCCGGGACAGGGGGCATTGTTGGCAATCAGCCCCAGCATTTT.

The chain combines TRBV7-9 with TRBJ1-5; 7 bases line up with TRBD1. The CDR3 contains 14 residues. CDR1 is SEHNR and CDR2 is FQNEAQ in the germline V gene (reference sequence). V lost 5 bases to trimming and J lost 5 bases; unmatched junction nucleotides: 6. This CDR3 reads CASSPGGPDQPQHF. As DNA, the CDR3 is TGTGCCAGCAGCCCAGGGGGGCCAGATCAGCCCCAGCATTTT.

To note about this clonotype: One junction end disagrees with the germline gene, perhaps due to a read error. The J gene is TRBJ2-2, the V gene TRBV7-9; tentatively, D is TRBD1 or TRBD2 (6 bases each). Germline CDR1 reads SEHNR; CDR2 reads FQNEAQ (reference sequence). The CDR3 loop spans 14 amino acids. CDR3 in DNA: TGTGCCAGCAGCTTCCGAAGGGACACCGGGGGGCTGTTTTTT. Protein sequence: CASSFRRDTGGLFF. Supplemented by reference TRBV7-9 and TRBJ2-2, the full variable domain reads DTGVSQNPRHKITKRGQNVTFRCDPISEHNRLYWYRQTLGQGPEFLTYFQNEAQLEKSRLLSDRFSAERPKGSFSTLEIQRTEQGDSAMYLCASSFRRDTGGLFFGEGSRLTVL.

Only a few counts were recorded for this clonotype. This chain connects TRBV5-1 to TRBJ1-2; the match to TRBD1 covers 10 bases. CDR3 size: 15 residues. V shed 0 bases, J shed 8 bases, and the junction held 7 bases outside the gene matches. Germline CDR1 and CDR2: SGHRS and YFSETQ. CDR3 amino acids: CASSLVPDRGQGYTF. The DNA for the CDR3 is TGCGCCAGCAGCTTGGTCCCAGACAGGGGGCAAGGCTACACCTTC.

The chain combines TRBV10-3 with TRBJ1-1; the D is unclear. This CDR3 contains 17 residues. The V end lost 0 bases, the J end lost 1 base, and 15 bases lay between the germline ends. From germline, CDR1 is ENHRY and CDR2 SYGVKD. CDR3 DNA: TGTGCCATCAGTGAGTCCAGCGTTTTTGGAGAGAACACTGAAGCTTTCTTT. This sequence encodes CAISESSVFGENTEAFF.

This clonotype occurred a few times. CDR3 coding DNA: TGCGCCAGCAGCTTTGACAGGGGTAAAGGCTACACCTTC. Translating gives CASSFDRGKGYTF. The chain has TRBV5-1 and TRBJ1-2; 8 bases are shared with TRBD1. This CDR3 is 13 amino acids long. The germline V gene encodes CDR1 SGHRS and CDR2 YFSETQ. The V gene end was trimmed by 2 bases and the J gene end by 8 bases; junction bases not matched to a gene: 5.

The chain links TRBV27 to TRBJ1-2; 7 bases line up with TRBD1. The CDR3 runs 14 residues. Germline V CDR1 and CDR2: MNHEY, SMNVEV (reference sequence). J was trimmed by 8 bases and V by 0 bases; bases with no gene match: 6. CDR3 sequence reads: CASSLSGGAGGYTF. CDR3 sequence (DNA): TGTGCCAGCAGTTTATCAGGGGGCGCTGGGGGCTACACCTTC.

This chain links TRBV5-1 with TRBJ1-6, with TRBD1 matching over 9 bases. This CDR3 comprises 16 residues. CDR1 is SGHRS, CDR2 YFSETQ, per germline. J gave up 6 bases and V 4 bases, and 8 bases lay outside the gene matches. CDR3 amino acids: CASSRDREASNSPLHF. The DNA of the CDR3 is TGCGCCAGCAGCCGGGACAGGGAAGCATCTAATTCACCCCTCCACTTT.

V is TRBV5-1 and J is TRBJ1-3; 7 bases match TRBD1. The CDR3 spans 17 residues. Germline V gene sequence: CDR1 SGHRS, CDR2 YFSETQ. Germline trimming cut 3 bases from V and 2 bases from J; bases unmatched to any gene: 11. For the CDR3, the DNA is TGCGCCAGCAGCTCCTATGGGCCGGGGACAGCTGGAAACACCATATATTTT. Translating gives CASSSYGPGTAGNTIYF.

This chain uses TRBV6-1 with TRBJ1-1, with D unresolved. The CDR3 totals 13 residues. V was cut by 7 bases and J by 2 bases, with 11 bases left in between. Germline V gene data show CDR1 as MNHNS and CDR2 as SASEGT. CDR3 residues: CASIGIVNTEAFF. The CDR3 DNA is TGTGCCAGCATCGGGATAGTAAACACTGAAGCTTTCTTT.

This clonotype was found once. Possible read error: a much larger clone is one base away. This chain joins TRBV10-3 and TRBJ1-2, with a weak D call TRBD1 (5 bases). This CDR3 spans 12 amino acids. CDR1 and CDR2 from the germline V gene are ENHRY and SYGVKD. The V end was cut by 6 bases, the J end by 3 bases, with 8 bases between. CDR3 in amino acids: CAISPTDYGYTF. The CDR3 nucleotides are TGTGCCATCAGCCCGACAGACTATGGCTACACCTTC.

The chain is built from TRBV2 and TRBJ1-4; the match to TRBD1 covers 7 bases. The junction had 9 bases not matched to a gene; V was cut back by 6 bases and J by 2 bases. CDR3 size: 16 residues. CDR1 and CDR2 (germline): SNHLY, FYNNEI. The CDR3 spells CASSVAPGQTNEKLFF. The DNA for the CDR3 is TGTGCCAGCAGCGTAGCGCCGGGACAGACTAATGAAAAACTGTTTTTT.

This chain joins TRBV12-3 or TRBV12-4 and TRBJ1-1, with D unclear. The CDR3 length is 15 residues. The V and J ends lost 2 bases and 5 bases respectively, with 15 bases between them. The CDR3 sequence is CASSLNPGVGTEAFF. Written as DNA, the CDR3 is TGTGCCAGCAGTTTAAATCCAGGCGTCGGAACTGAAGCTTTCTTT.

The chain recombines TRBV9 with TRBJ1-3; D may be TRBD1 (5 bases). V shed 0 bases and J shed 2 bases, with 12 bases lying between them. The CDR3 sequence is 16 residues long. Germline V gene data show CDR1 as SGDLS and CDR2 as YYNGEE. CDR3 DNA: TGTGCCAGCAGCGTAGAACCGGAAGGGGCTGGAAACACCATATATTTT. Translating gives CASSVEPEGAGNTIYF.

This clonotype was detected a few times. This chain joins TRBV20-1 and TRBJ2-5, with 9 bases that match TRBD1. The CDR3 sequence is 13 residues long. Germline V gene sequence: CDR1 DFQATT, CDR2 SNEGSKA (reference sequence). Trimming cost V 4 bases and J 3 bases; bases outside gene matches: 3. The CDR3 loop reads CSATGQGKETQYF. The CDR3 DNA reads TGCAGTGCTACGGGACAGGGTAAAGAGACCCAGTACTTC.

The rearrangement joins TRBV7-9 to TRBJ1-5; 8 bases fit TRBD1. V was clipped by 5 bases and J by 13 bases; unmatched bases: 7. CDR3 length equals 12 residues. CDR1 SEHNR and CDR2 FQNEAQ come from the germline V gene (reference sequence). In DNA, the CDR3 is TGTGCCAGCAGCGGCAGGGGGCCCTCGCAGCATTTT. This gives the protein CASSGRGPSQHF.

This clonotype was detected many times. J is TRBJ1-5 and V is TRBV7-8, with no clear D. The CDR3 has 13 residues. Between the trimmed V and J ends, which lost 0 bases and 5 bases, there was a span of 5 bases. CDR1 and CDR2 (germline): SGHVS, FQNEAQ. The CDR3 is CASSLAVYQPQHF. The CDR3, as DNA: TGTGCCAGCAGCTTAGCAGTGTATCAGCCCCAGCATTTT.

The V and J genes are TRBV29-1 and TRBJ1-2; 7 nucleotides match TRBD1. The V gene's germline CDR1 is SQVTM and CDR2 ANQGSEA. The CDR3 extends over 13 amino acids. For the CDR3, the DNA is TGCAGTCTACGGGGCGGGACAGCCTATGGCTACACCTTC. Its protein product is CSLRGGTAYGYTF.

This clonotype was detected ten times or more. The chain recombines TRBV2 with TRBJ2-5; D is uncertain. V was clipped by 6 bases and J by 1 base, with 6 bases between them. The CDR3 contains 12 residues. CDR1 is SNHLY, CDR2 FYNNEI, per germline. The CDR3 nucleotides are TGTGCCAGCAGCGTAACCCAAGAGACCCAGTACTTC. Amino acids: CASSVTQETQYF.